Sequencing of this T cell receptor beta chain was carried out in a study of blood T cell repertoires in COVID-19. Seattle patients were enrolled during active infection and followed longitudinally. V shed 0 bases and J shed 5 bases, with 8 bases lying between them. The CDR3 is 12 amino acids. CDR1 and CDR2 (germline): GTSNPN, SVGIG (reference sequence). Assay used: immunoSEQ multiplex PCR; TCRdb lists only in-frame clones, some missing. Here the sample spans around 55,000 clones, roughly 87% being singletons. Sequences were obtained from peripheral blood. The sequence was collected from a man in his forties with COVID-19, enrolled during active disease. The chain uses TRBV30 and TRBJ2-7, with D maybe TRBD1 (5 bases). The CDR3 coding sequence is TGTGCCTGGAGTGTACTACAGGACGAGCAGTACTTC. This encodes CAWSVLQDEQYF.